This is a list of T cell receptor beta chains from one sample in a study of cytomegalovirus exposure and HLA in healthy donors. Assay: immunoSEQ multiplex PCR; the TCRdb copy retains only in-frame clones and omits some. The data show under 200,000 clones, more than 60% seen once. The sample taken for sequencing was PBMCs. Receptor source: a woman younger than 45 in good health and CMV-seronegative. Both conserved end residues are part of each CDR3. The D gene is left open where the match is weak. Clone sizes are given selectively: once, few, many, or a class where the clone is expanded.

j_gene: TRBJ2-7
d_gene: NA
v_gene: TRBV5-5
abundance: once
len: 12
CDR3nt: TGTGCCAGCAGCTTTACTGCCTACGAGCAGTACTTC
CDR3aa: CASSFTAYEQYF

j_gene: TRBJ2-2
d_gene: NA
v_gene: TRBV19
abundance: NA
len: 17
CDR3nt: TGTGCCAGTATAGGGGGGACAGCCCAGGCGAACACCGGGGAGCTGTTTTTT
CDR3aa: CASIGGTAQANTGELFF

j_gene: TRBJ1-1
d_gene: TRBD1
v_gene: TRBV27
abundance: NA
len: 17
CDR3nt: TGTGCCAGCAGTTTTTCCCACGACAGGGTAATTGGCACTGAAGCTTTCTTT
CDR3aa: CASSFSHDRVIGTEAFF

j_gene: TRBJ2-7
d_gene: NA
v_gene: TRBV20-1
abundance: few
len: 10
CDR3nt: TGCAGTGCTACCTCTTACGAGCAGTACTTC
CDR3aa: CSATSYEQYF

j_gene: TRBJ2-2
d_gene: TRBD2
v_gene: TRBV7-9
abundance: NA
len: 14
CDR3nt: TGTGCCAGCAGCCGCGGCGGGGGCACCGGGGAGCTGTTTTTT
CDR3aa: CASSRGGGTGELFF

j_gene: TRBJ1-1
d_gene: NA
v_gene: TRBV20-1
abundance: NA
len: 11
CDR3nt: TGCAGTGCAGGCCGCGGAGATGAAGCTTTCTTT
CDR3aa: CSAGRGDEAFF

j_gene: TRBJ2-7
d_gene: TRBD1
v_gene: TRBV15
abundance: NA
len: 15
CDR3nt: TGTGCCACCAGCAGAGAAGGACAGGGGGCGGGCGAGCAGTACTTC
CDR3aa: CATSREGQGAGEQYF

j_gene: TRBJ1-2
d_gene: TRBD1
v_gene: TRBV9
abundance: NA
len: 15
CDR3nt: TGTGCCAGCAGCGTAGATGCGGGACAGGGGGAGGGCTACACCTTC
CDR3aa: CASSVDAGQGEGYTF

j_gene: TRBJ1-1
d_gene: TRBD1
v_gene: TRBV6-6
abundance: few
len: 16
CDR3nt: TGTGCCAGCAGGGAGTCCGGGACAGGGGGCGCCACTGAAGCTTTCTTT
CDR3aa: CASRESGTGGATEAFF

j_gene: TRBJ2-2
d_gene: NA
v_gene: TRBV5-1
abundance: once
len: 16
CDR3nt: TGCGCCAGCAGCTTTACCGTCGGGGGAGGTACCGGGGAGCTGTTTTTT
CDR3aa: CASSFTVGGGTGELFF

j_gene: TRBJ1-4
d_gene: TRBD1
v_gene: TRBV6-5
abundance: NA
len: 14
CDR3nt: TGTGCCAGCAGTTACGGGACAGGGAGGGAAAAACTGTTTTTT
CDR3aa: CASSYGTGREKLFF

j_gene: TRBJ1-1
d_gene: NA
v_gene: TRBV5-5
abundance: NA
len: 14
CDR3nt: TGTGCCAGCAGCTTTCGACAGAGGAACACTGAAGCTTTCTTT
CDR3aa: CASSFRQRNTEAFF

j_gene: TRBJ1-6
d_gene: TRBD1
v_gene: TRBV28
abundance: NA
len: 14
CDR3nt: TGTGCCAGCAGTTTAGGACAGGGTCACGGACCCCTCCACTTT
CDR3aa: CASSLGQGHGPLHF

j_gene: TRBJ2-7
d_gene: NA
v_gene: TRBV4-1
abundance: NA
len: 13
CDR3nt: TGCGCCAGCAGCCAAGATTCAGGTCTGAAGGAGTACTTC
CDR3aa: CASSQDSGLKEYF

j_gene: TRBJ1-1
d_gene: NA
v_gene: TRBV10-3
abundance: NA
len: 13
CDR3nt: TGTGCCATCAACGACGGGATGAACACTGAAGCTTTCTTT
CDR3aa: CAINDGMNTEAFF

j_gene: TRBJ2-1
d_gene: NA
v_gene: TRBV18
abundance: NA
len: 12
CDR3nt: TGTGCCAGCTCAAGCCCGGCGGATGAGCAGTTCTTC
CDR3aa: CASSSPADEQFF

j_gene: TRBJ2-1
d_gene: TRBD2
v_gene: TRBV5-4
abundance: NA
len: 15
CDR3nt: TGTGCCGGCAGCTTATCACCGGGGGGGCACAATGAGCAGTTCTTC
CDR3aa: CAGSLSPGGHNEQFF

j_gene: TRBJ1-1
d_gene: TRBD1
v_gene: TRBV9
abundance: NA
len: 16
CDR3nt: TGTGCCAGCAGCGTGGGGGGACAGGCCCTGAACACTGAAGCTTTCTTT
CDR3aa: CASSVGGQALNTEAFF

j_gene: TRBJ2-7
d_gene: NA
v_gene: TRBV29-1
abundance: NA
len: 14
CDR3nt: TGCAGCGTTGAAGATGGGGGGAAGGGCTACGAGCAGTACTTC
CDR3aa: CSVEDGGKGYEQYF

j_gene: TRBJ2-2
d_gene: TRBD2
v_gene: TRBV19
abundance: NA
len: 14
CDR3nt: TGTGCCAGTAGTAGCGGGGGGGCCTCCGGGGAGCTGTTTTTT
CDR3aa: CASSSGGASGELFF

j_gene: TRBJ2-5
d_gene: TRBD2
v_gene: TRBV5-6
abundance: NA
len: 15
CDR3nt: TGTGCCAGCAGCACCCTCCGAGCGGGAGGGGAGACCCAGTACTTC
CDR3aa: CASSTLRAGGETQYF

j_gene: TRBJ1-4
d_gene: NA
v_gene: TRBV30
abundance: NA
len: 14
CDR3nt: TGTGCCTGGAGGTCGAGAACAGGGTTAAGCAAACTGTTTTTT
CDR3aa: CAWRSRTGLSKLFF

j_gene: TRBJ2-1
d_gene: TRBD2
v_gene: TRBV6-5
abundance: NA
len: 15
CDR3nt: TGTGCCAGCAGCCTACTAGCGGGGGGCCCCAATGAGCAGTTCTTC
CDR3aa: CASSLLAGGPNEQFF

j_gene: TRBJ2-1
d_gene: TRBD2
v_gene: TRBV5-6
abundance: NA
len: 13
CDR3nt: TGTGCCAGCAGCCCGGCGGGGGATACTGAGCAGTTCTTC
CDR3aa: CASSPAGDTEQFF

j_gene: TRBJ1-4
d_gene: TRBD1
v_gene: TRBV5-1
abundance: NA
len: 16
CDR3nt: TGCGCCAGCAGCTTGACCGGGACAGGGTTTGATGAAAAACTGTTTTTT
CDR3aa: CASSLTGTGFDEKLFF

j_gene: TRBJ1-1
d_gene: NA
v_gene: TRBV7-9
abundance: NA
len: 14
CDR3nt: TGTGCCAGCAGACCAACAGGGATGGAGCCTGAAGCTTTCTTT
CDR3aa: CASRPTGMEPEAFF

j_gene: TRBJ2-2
d_gene: NA
v_gene: TRBV18
abundance: NA
len: 15
CDR3nt: TGTGCCAGCTCATTTCGTGACAGGAACACCGGGGAGCTGTTTTTT
CDR3aa: CASSFRDRNTGELFF

j_gene: TRBJ2-2
d_gene: TRBD1
v_gene: TRBV11-2
abundance: NA
len: 14
CDR3nt: TGTGCCAGCACCAAGAAGGGGGCGACCGGGGAGCTGTTTTTT
CDR3aa: CASTKKGATGELFF

j_gene: TRBJ2-5
d_gene: NA
v_gene: TRBV7-6
abundance: NA
len: 16
CDR3nt: TGTGCCAGCAGCCTCGGCGTGGCGGGTGAACAAGAGACCCAGTACTTC
CDR3aa: CASSLGVAGEQETQYF

j_gene: TRBJ2-4
d_gene: NA
v_gene: TRBV6-5
abundance: NA
len: 13
CDR3nt: TGTGCCAGCAGTTACCCCGGACTGGGACTTCAATACTTC
CDR3aa: CASSYPGLGLQYF

j_gene: TRBJ1-2
d_gene: TRBD1
v_gene: TRBV6-5
abundance: NA
len: 14
CDR3nt: TGTGCCAGCAAACAACAGGGGGCAAACTATGGCTACACCTTC
CDR3aa: CASKQQGANYGYTF

j_gene: TRBJ1-2
d_gene: NA
v_gene: TRBV7-3
abundance: NA
len: 13
CDR3nt: TGTGCCAGCAGCAGTAATGGCAAATTGGGCTACACCTTC
CDR3aa: CASSSNGKLGYTF

j_gene: TRBJ2-7
d_gene: NA
v_gene: TRBV2
abundance: few
len: 12
CDR3nt: TGTGCCAGCAACAGTGGCCTAGCTTCGCCGTACTTC
CDR3aa: CASNSGLASPYF

j_gene: TRBJ2-3
d_gene: NA
v_gene: TRBV9
abundance: NA
len: 18
CDR3nt: TGTGCCAGCAGCGGGCCGAGGGGGGGGCTGTTAAGCACAGATACGCAGTATTTT
CDR3aa: CASSGPRGGLLSTDTQYF

j_gene: TRBJ1-6
d_gene: TRBD1
v_gene: TRBV30
abundance: NA
len: 16
CDR3nt: TGTGCCTGGAGGGACAGGGACCATTTTTTAAATTCACCCCTCCACTTT
CDR3aa: CAWRDRDHFLNSPLHF

j_gene: TRBJ2-1
d_gene: TRBD2
v_gene: TRBV4-1
abundance: few
len: 14
CDR3nt: TGCGCCAGCAGCCAGGGGGGACTAGCGGGCCAGCAGTTCTTC
CDR3aa: CASSQGGLAGQQFF